Listed below are T cell receptor beta chains from one sample, sequenced in a study of sequential checkpoint blockade in melanoma. Measured with immunoSEQ multiplex PCR; TCRdb has only the in-frame clones, and not every one. The profile shows about 22,000 clones, approximately 71% of them singletons. Sequenced material: CD8+ T cells sorted from blood (inferred from file names), taken from a patient given nivolumab and ipilimumab in sequence. The origin of the receptors is a human donor with melanoma. Both conserved end residues are part of each CDR3. The D gene is left open where the match is weak. Part of the rows lack a size; the others show once, few, many or a class for expanded clones.

v_gene	d_gene	j_gene	abundance	CDR3nt	CDR3aa
TRBV15	-	TRBJ2-7	-	TGTGCCACCAGCAGTAATCGGGACACCTCGAGCGCTTACGAGCAGTACTTC	CATSSNRDTSSAYEQYF
TRBV28	TRBD2	TRBJ2-1	-	TGTGCCAGCATATCGCGGGGGGGCCAGGGGTCCTACAATGAGCAGTTCTTC	CASISRGGQGSYNEQFF
TRBV5-6	TRBD2	TRBJ2-1	-	TGTGCCAGCAGCTTGGTGGGGGGGGGAAACAATGAGCAGTTCTTC	CASSLVGGGNNEQFF
TRBV29-1	TRBD2	TRBJ2-2	once	TGCAGCGTAGCGGGGGGGGACACCGGGGAGCTGTTTTTT	CSVAGGDTGELFF
TRBV5-4	TRBD1	TRBJ1-2	medium-sized	TGTGCCAGCAGCTTGCCCAAAATGACAGGGTCATATGGCTACACCTTC	CASSLPKMTGSYGYTF
TRBV5-1	-	TRBJ2-3	-	TGCGCCAGCAGCTTGACAGGGAGCACAGATACGCAGTATTTT	CASSLTGSTDTQYF
TRBV7-9	-	TRBJ2-1	-	TGTGCCAGCAGCTTGGCGGTGGCAGGGTTATACAATGAGCAGTTCTTC	CASSLAVAGLYNEQFF
TRBV11-3	-	TRBJ1-1	-	TGTGCCAGCAGTCGGGGGGTGGAATTCCGGAACACTGAAGCTTTCTTT	CASSRGVEFRNTEAFF
TRBV27	-	TRBJ2-3	few	TGTGCCAGCAGCAAAGCCGCCTACACAGATACGCAGTATTTT	CASSKAAYTDTQYF
TRBV2	-	TRBJ1-2	few	TGTGCCAGCAGTGAGATGGGGTCGGGGTATGGCTACACCTTC	CASSEMGSGYGYTF
TRBV27	TRBD1	TRBJ1-4	-	TGTGCCAGCAGCCAACCGGGACAGGGTATTGAAAAACTGTTTTTT	CASSQPGQGIEKLFF
TRBV6-6	TRBD1	TRBJ1-2	-	TGTGCCAGCAGTTACTCCGCAACAGGGGGCGATGGCTACACCTTC	CASSYSATGGDGYTF
TRBV14	-	TRBJ2-7	medium-sized	TGTGCCAGCAGCCCAGGCGGGGAGCAGTACTTC	CASSPGGEQYF
TRBV4-1	-	TRBJ1-2	few	TGCGCCAGCAGCCAAGATATAGGAGTCGGGGGCTACACCTTC	CASSQDIGVGGYTF
TRBV14	TRBD2	TRBJ2-5	-	TGTGCCAGCGGTCCGGGACTAGCGGGGCCGTCTGGGACCCAGTACTTC	CASGPGLAGPSGTQYF
TRBV6-1	TRBD1	TRBJ2-1	-	TGTGCCAGCAGTGGCTCGGACAGGTACAATGAGCAGTTCTTC	CASSGSDRYNEQFF
TRBV5-6	TRBD2	TRBJ2-1	-	TGTGCCAGCATCATGACCACGGGGGGGCGCAATGAGCAGTTCTTC	CASIMTTGGRNEQFF